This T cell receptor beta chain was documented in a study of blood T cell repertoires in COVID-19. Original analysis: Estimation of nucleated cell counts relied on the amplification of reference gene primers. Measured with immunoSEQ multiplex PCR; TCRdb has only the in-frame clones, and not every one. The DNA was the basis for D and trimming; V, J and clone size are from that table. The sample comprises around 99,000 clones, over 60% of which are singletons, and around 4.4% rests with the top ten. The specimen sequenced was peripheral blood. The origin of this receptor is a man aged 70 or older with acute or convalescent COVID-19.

The CDR3 region is CASSPQGAKNIQYF. In DNA form, the CDR3 reads TGCGCCAGCAGCCCTCAGGGGGCCAAAAACATTCAGTACTTC. The rearrangement links TRBV5-1 to TRBJ2-4; weak D call: TRBD1 (6 bases). The CDR3 contains 14 residues. Germline V gene lookup returns CDR1 SGHRS and CDR2 YFSETQ. With 4 bases removed from V and 1 base from J, the gap between germline ends came to 9 bases.